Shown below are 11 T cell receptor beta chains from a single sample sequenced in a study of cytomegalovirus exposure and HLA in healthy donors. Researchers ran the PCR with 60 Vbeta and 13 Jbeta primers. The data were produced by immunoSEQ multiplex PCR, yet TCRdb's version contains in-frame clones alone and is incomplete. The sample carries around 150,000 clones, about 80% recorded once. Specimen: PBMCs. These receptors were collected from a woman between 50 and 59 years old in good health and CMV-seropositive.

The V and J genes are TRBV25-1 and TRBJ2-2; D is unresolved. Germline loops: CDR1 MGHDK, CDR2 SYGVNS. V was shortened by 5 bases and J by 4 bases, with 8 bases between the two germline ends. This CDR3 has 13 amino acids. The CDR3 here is CASSSFGTGELFF. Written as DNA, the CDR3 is TGTGCCAGCAGTTCTTTCGGCACCGGGGAGCTGTTTTTT.

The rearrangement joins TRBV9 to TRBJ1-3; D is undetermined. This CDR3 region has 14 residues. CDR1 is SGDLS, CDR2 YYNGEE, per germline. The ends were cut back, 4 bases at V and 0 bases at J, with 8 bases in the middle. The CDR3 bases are TGTGCCAGCAGCCTCGAGGCCTCTGGAAACACCATATATTTT. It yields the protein CASSLEASGNTIYF.

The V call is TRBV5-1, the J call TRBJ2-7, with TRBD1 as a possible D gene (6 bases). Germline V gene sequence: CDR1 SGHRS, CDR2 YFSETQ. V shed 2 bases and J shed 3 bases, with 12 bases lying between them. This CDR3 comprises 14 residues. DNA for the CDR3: TGCGCCAGCAGCTTCGCCGAGGGACACTACGAGCAGTACTTC. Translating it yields CASSFAEGHYEQYF.

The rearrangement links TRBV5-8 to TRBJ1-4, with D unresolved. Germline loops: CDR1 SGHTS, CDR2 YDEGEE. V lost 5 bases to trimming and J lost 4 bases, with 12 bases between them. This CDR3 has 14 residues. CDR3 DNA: TGTGCCAGCAGGACGGGAGTTTATAATGAAAAACTGTTTTTT. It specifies CASRTGVYNEKLFF.

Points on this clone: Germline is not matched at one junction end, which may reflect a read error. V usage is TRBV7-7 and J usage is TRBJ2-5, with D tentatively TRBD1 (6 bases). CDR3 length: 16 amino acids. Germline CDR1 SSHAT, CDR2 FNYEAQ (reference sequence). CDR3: CASSLGLRGFGETQYF. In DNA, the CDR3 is TGTGCTAGCAGCTTGGGGCTTAGGGGGTTCGGAGAGACCCAGTACTTC.

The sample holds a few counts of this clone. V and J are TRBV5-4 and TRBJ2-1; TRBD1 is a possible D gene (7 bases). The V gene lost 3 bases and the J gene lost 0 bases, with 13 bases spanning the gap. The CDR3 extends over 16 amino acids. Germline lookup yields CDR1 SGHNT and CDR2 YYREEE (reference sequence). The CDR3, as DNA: TGTGCCAGCAGCTCAGGGGGACTCTACTCCTACAATGAGCAGTTCTTC. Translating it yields CASSSGGLYSYNEQFF.

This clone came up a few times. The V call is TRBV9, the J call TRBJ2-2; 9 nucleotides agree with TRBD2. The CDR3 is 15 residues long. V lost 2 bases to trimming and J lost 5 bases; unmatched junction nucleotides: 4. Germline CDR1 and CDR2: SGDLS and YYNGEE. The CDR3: CASSVAGGVTGELFF. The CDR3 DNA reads TGTGCCAGCAGCGTCGCGGGGGGGGTTACCGGGGAGCTGTTTTTT.

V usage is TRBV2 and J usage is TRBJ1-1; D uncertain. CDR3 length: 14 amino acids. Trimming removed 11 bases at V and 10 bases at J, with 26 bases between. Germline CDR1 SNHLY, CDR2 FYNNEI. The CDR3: CAGQGPPGSSGAFF. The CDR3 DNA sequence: TGTGCCGGCCAAGGCCCCCCGGGATCAAGCGGAGCTTTCTTT.

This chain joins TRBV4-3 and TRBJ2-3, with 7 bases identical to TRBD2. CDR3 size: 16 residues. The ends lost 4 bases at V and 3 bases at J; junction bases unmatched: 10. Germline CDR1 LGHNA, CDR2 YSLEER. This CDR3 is CASSRRLALGTDTQYF. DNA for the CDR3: TGCGCCAGCAGCCGACGACTAGCCCTTGGAACAGATACGCAGTATTTT.

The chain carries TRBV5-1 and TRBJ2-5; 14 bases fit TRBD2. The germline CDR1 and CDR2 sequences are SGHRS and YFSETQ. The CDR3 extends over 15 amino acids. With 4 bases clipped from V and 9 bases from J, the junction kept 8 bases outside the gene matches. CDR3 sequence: CASSEAPGLAGAQYF. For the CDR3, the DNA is TGCGCCAGCAGCGAGGCTCCGGGACTAGCGGGGGCCCAGTACTTC.

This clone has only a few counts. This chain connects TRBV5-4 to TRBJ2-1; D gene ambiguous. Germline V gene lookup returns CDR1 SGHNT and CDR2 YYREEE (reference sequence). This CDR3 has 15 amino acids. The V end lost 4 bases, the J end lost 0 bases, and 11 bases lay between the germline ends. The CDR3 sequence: CASSLDGNSYNEQFF. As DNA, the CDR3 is TGTGCCAGCAGCCTAGACGGAAACTCCTACAATGAGCAGTTCTTC.